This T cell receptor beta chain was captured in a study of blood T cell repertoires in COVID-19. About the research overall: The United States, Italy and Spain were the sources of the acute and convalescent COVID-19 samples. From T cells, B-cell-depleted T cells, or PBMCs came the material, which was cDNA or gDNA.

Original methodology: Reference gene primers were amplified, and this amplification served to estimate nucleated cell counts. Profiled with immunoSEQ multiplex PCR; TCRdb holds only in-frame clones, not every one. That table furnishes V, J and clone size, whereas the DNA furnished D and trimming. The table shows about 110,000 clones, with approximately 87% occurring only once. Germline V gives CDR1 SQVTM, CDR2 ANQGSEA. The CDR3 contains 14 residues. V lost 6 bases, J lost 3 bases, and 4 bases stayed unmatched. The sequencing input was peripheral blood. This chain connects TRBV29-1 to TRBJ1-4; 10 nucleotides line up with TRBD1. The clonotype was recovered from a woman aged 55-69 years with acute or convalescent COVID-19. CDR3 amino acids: CSVAGQGSNEKLFF. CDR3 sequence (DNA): TGCAGCGTCGCGGGACAGGGGTCTAATGAAAAACTGTTTTTT.